This TCR beta chain was sequenced in a study of blood T cell repertoires in COVID-19. Background on the study: Both acute and convalescent COVID-19 samples were obtained from the United States, Italy and Spain. PBMCs, B-cell-depleted T cells, or T cells were the source of the cDNA or gDNA that made up the material.

Methods used by the authors: Amplification from reference gene primers served as the basis for estimated nucleated cell counts. Sequencing was performed with immunoSEQ multiplex PCR; in TCRdb, only in-frame clones are kept and a portion is missing. V and J calls and clone size are given by that table; D and trimming were obtained from the DNA. Among around 150,000 clones listed, more than 75% were seen once. CDR1 and CDR2 (germline): KGHDR, SFDVKD. V lost 12 bases, J lost 6 bases, and 19 bases lay in between. The CDR3 totals 13 residues. The receptor comes from a man aged 55 to 70 with acute or convalescent COVID-19. Source material: peripheral blood. This chain joins TRBV24-1 and TRBJ2-5; D is uncertain. CDR3 nucleotide sequence: TGTGCCTCCTCTTCCCGAGGCTCGAAGACCCAGTACTTC. This gives the protein CASSSRGSKTQYF.